A single sample gave rise to the 10 T cell receptor beta chains below, sequenced in a study of blood T cells in healthy people across ages (dated by TCRdb to the mid-2010s). The library was made by 5' RACE. Instrument used: Illumina HiSeq 2500. A second PCR of roughly 7 to 11 cycles was performed with a sample-barcoded 5' primer and a J-beta primer mix. TCRdb reran the public reads through fastp at Q25 and MiXCR, keeping productive beta chains. When rows share a CDR3 protein, they turn into one entry using the most common DNA and genes. This sample lists over 1,200,000 distinct CDR3 sequences; approximately 63% were detected once. The ten largest clones add up to over 5.5% of the sample. Input material: blood. Source of these receptors: a man between 18 and 35 years old in good health.

The chain uses TRBV18 and TRBJ1-1; 8 bases agree with TRBD1. The germline CDR1 and CDR2 sequences are KGHSH and LQKENI. The trim removed 3 bases at V and 4 bases at J, leaving 7 bases unmatched. The CDR3 is 15 amino acids. CDR3 nucleotides: TGTGCCAGCTCACCTCTCGACAGGGGCGGCACTGAAGCTTTCTTT. This sequence encodes CASSPLDRGGTEAFF.

The V and J genes are TRBV7-9 and TRBJ1-1, with TRBD1 matching over 9 bases. The CDR3 totals 15 residues. Germline CDR1 reads SEHNR; CDR2 reads FQNEAQ (reference sequence). The V and J ends lost 5 bases and 3 bases, in that order; junction bases with no gene match: 7. This CDR3 is CASSPHRGRDTEAFF. The CDR3 DNA follows: TGTGCCAGCAGCCCCCACAGGGGGCGCGACACTGAAGCTTTCTTT.

This clonotype was seen a few times. The rearrangement uses TRBV9 and TRBJ2-7; D remains ambiguous. CDR3 length: 11 residues. Germline loops: CDR1 SGDLS, CDR2 YYNGEE. The germline V and J ends were trimmed by 3 bases and 7 bases, with 8 bases remaining between them. DNA of the CDR3: TGTGCCAGCAGCGCCCAGCATGAGCAGTACTTC. It yields the protein CASSAQHEQYF.

The gene calls are TRBV7-9 and TRBJ2-5; no clear D gene. With the DNA end fitting TRBJ2-7 better, the J assignment may be wrong. The CDR3 runs to 14 residues. Germline assignment: CDR1 SEHNR and CDR2 FQNEAQ (reference sequence). CDR3 sequence reads: CASSPTWLDYEQYF. The CDR3 DNA reads TGTGCCAGCAGCCCGACCTGGCTTGATTACGAGCAGTACTTC.

The gene calls are TRBV9 and TRBJ1-5; D is undetermined. CDR1 is SGDLS, CDR2 YYNGEE, per germline. Trimming shortened V by 0 bases and J by 9 bases, and 13 bases separated the two germline ends. The CDR3 contains 14 residues. The CDR3: CASSVDGRPWPQHF. CDR3 sequence (DNA): TGTGCCAGCAGCGTAGATGGCAGGCCCTGGCCCCAGCATTTT.

This chain connects TRBV7-9 to TRBJ2-1; D unresolved. The tail of the sequence fits TRBJ2-7 better, so the J call may be wrong. There are 13 residues in the CDR3. Germline V gene sequence: CDR1 SEHNR, CDR2 FQNEAQ (reference sequence). The CDR3 DNA follows: TGTGCCAGCAGCTCCGACTCCCTCCAGAGGCAGTACTTC. This sequence encodes CASSSDSLQRQYF.

Only a few counts were recorded for this clonotype. The DNA for the CDR3 is TGTGCCAGCATAAGTGGGACGACTGAAGCTTTCTTT. It is translated as CASISGTTEAFF. The chain combines TRBV12-3 or TRBV12-4 with TRBJ1-1, with a possible D match to TRBD1 (5 bases). CDR3 length: 12 residues. The V gene lost 7 bases and the J gene lost 5 bases, with 11 bases spanning the gap.

The table lists this clonotype with a few counts. V and J are TRBV7-9 and TRBJ2-7; TRBD1 agrees at 8 bases. This CDR3 comprises 17 residues. Germline CDR1 reads SEHNR; CDR2 reads FQNEAQ (reference sequence). The J segment lost 3 bases and the V segment lost 3 bases, leaving 13 bases of the junction unmatched. CDR3 bases: TGTGCCAGCAGCTTTGGTTGGGATGACAGGGGCCTCTACGAGCAGTACTTC. This gives the protein CASSFGWDDRGLYEQYF.

The V call is TRBV12-3 or TRBV12-4, the J call TRBJ2-5; 8 nucleotides agree with TRBD2. J was trimmed by 1 base and V by 5 bases; bases with no gene match: 3. This CDR3 spans 14 amino acids. CDR3 sequence (DNA): TGTGCCAGCAGTACTGCGGGGGGCCAAGAGACCCAGTACTTC. As protein: CASSTAGGQETQYF.

The rearrangement uses TRBV15 and TRBJ2-5; 8 nucleotides match TRBD2. J was trimmed by 1 base and V by 4 bases; bases with no gene match: 8. This CDR3 contains 16 residues. Per germline, CDR1 LNHNV and CDR2 YYDKDF (reference sequence). CDR3 region: CATSTGGEAFQETQYF. CDR3 bases: TGTGCCACCAGCACCGGGGGGGAAGCCTTCCAAGAGACCCAGTACTTC.